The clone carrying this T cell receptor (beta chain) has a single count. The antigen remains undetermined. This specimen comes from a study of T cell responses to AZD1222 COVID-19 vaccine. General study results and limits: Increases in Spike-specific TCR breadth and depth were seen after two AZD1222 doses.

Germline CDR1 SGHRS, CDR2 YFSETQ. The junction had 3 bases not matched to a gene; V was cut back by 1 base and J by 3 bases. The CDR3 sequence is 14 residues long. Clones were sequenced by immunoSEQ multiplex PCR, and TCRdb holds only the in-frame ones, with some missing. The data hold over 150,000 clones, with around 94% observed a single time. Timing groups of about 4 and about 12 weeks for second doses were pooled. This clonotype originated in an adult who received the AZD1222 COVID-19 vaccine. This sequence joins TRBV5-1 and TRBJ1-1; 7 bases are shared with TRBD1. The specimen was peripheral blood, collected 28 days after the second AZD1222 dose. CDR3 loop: CASSLTGADTEAFF. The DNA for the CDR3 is TGCGCCAGCAGCTTGACAGGGGCGGACACTGAAGCTTTCTTT.